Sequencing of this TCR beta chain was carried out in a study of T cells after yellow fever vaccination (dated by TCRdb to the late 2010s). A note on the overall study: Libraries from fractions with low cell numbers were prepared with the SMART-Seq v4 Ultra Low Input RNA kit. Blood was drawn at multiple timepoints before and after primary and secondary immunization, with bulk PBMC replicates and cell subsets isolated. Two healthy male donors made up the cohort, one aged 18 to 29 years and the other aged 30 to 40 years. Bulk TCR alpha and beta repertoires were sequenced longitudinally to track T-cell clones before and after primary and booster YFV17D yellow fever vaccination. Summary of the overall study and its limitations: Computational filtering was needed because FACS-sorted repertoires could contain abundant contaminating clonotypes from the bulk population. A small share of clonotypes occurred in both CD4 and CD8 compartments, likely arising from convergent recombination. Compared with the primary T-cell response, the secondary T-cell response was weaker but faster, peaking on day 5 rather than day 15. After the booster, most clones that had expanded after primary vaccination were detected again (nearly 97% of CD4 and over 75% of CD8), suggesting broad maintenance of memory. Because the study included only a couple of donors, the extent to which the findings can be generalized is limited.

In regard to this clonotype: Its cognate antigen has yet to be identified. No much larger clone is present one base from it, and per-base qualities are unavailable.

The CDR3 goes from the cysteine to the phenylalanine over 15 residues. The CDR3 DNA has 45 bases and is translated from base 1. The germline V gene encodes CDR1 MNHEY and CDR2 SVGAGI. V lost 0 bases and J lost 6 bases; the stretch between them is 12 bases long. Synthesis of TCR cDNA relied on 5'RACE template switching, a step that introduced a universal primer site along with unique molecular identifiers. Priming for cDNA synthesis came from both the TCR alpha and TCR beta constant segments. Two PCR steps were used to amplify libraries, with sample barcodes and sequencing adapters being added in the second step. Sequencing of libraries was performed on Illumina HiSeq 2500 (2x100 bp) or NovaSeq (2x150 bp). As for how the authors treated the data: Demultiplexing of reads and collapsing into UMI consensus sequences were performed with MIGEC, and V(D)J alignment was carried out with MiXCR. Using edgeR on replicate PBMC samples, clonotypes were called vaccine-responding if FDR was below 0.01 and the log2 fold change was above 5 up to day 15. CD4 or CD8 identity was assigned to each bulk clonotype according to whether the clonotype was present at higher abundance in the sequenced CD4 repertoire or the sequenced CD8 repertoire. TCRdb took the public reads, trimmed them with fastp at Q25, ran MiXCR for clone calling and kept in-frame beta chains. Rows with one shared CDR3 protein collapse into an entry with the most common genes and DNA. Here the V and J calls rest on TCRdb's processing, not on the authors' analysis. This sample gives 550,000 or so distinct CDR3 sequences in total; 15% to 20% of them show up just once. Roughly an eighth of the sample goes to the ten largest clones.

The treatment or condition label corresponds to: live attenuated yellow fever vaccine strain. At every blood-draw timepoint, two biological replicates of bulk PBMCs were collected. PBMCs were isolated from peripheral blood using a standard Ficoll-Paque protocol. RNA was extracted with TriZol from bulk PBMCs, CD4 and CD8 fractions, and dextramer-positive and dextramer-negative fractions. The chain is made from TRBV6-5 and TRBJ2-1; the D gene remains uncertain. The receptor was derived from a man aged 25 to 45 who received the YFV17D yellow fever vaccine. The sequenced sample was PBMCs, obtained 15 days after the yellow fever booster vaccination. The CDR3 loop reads CASSYSGPRSNEQFF. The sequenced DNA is TGTGCCAGCAGTTACTCGGGCCCTAGATCCAATGAGCAGTTCTTC.